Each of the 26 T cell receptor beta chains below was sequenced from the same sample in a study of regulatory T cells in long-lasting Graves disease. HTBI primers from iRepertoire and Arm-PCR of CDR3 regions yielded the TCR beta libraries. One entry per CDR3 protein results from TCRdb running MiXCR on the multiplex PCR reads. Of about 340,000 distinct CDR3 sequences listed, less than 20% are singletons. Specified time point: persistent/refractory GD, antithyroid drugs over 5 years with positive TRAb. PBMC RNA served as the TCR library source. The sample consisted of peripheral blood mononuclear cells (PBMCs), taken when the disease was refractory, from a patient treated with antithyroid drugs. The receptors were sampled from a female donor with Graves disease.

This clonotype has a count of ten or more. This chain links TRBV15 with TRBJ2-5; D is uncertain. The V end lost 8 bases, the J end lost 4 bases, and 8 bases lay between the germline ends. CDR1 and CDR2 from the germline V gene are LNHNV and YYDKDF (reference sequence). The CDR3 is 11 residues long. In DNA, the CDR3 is TGTGCCACCCCCAGCCTAGAGACCCAGTACTTC. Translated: CATPSLETQYF.

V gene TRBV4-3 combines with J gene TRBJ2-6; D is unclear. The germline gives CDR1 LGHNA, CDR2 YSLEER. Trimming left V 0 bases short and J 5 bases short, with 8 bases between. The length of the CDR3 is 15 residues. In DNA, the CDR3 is TGCGCCAGCAGCCAAGAACGAACTAGGGCCAACGTCCTGACTTTC. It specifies CASSQERTRANVLTF.

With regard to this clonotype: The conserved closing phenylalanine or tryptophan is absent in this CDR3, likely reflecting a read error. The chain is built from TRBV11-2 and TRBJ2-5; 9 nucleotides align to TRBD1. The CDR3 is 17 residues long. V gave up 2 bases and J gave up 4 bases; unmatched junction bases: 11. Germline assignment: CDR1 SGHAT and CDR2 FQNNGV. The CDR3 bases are TGTGCCAGCAGCTTATTTGCCGGGACAGGGAGAGGAGAGACCCAGTACCTC. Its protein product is CASSLFAGTGRGETQYL.

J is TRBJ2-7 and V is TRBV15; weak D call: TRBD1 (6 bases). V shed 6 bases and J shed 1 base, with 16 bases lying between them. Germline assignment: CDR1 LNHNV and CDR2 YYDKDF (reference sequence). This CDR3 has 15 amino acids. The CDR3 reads CATRVTGTGSYEQYF. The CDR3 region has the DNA TGTGCCACCAGGGTTACAGGGACGGGATCCTACGAGCAGTACTTC.

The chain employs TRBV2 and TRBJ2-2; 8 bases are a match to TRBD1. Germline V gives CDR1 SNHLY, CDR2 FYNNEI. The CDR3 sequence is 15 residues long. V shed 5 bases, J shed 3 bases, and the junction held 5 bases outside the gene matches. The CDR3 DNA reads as TGTGCCAGCAGTAAGGACAGGGATGACACCGGGGAGCTGTTTTTT. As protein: CASSKDRDDTGELFF.

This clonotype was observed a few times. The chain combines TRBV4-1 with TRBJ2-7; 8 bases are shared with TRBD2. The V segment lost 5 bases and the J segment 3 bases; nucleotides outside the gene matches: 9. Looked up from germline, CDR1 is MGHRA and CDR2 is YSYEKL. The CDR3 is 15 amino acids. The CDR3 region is CASSYIPAGVYEQYF. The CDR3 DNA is TGCGCCAGCAGCTACATACCAGCGGGAGTCTACGAGCAGTACTTC.

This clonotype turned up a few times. In DNA form, the CDR3 reads TGTGCCAGTAGGACAGTTTACGATGGGAATAATCAGCCCCAGCATTTT. Protein sequence: CASRTVYDGNNQPQHF. The chain couples TRBV19 to TRBJ1-5, with a possible D match to TRBD1 (5 bases). Germline-derived CDR1 and CDR2 are LNHDA and SQIVND (reference sequence). Trimming removed 6 bases from V and 4 bases from J, with 19 bases in between. This CDR3 comprises 16 residues.

CDR3 residues: CASSQVAGFAGELFF. DNA of the CDR3: TGTGCCAGCAGCCAAGTAGCGGGTTTCGCCGGGGAGCTGTTTTTT. This chain uses TRBV14 with TRBJ2-2, with 7 positions matching TRBD2. The CDR3 spans 15 residues. The trim removed 1 base at V and 6 bases at J, leaving 5 bases unmatched. Germline V gene lookup returns CDR1 SGHDN and CDR2 FVKESK. The complete variable domain, with remaining parts taken from reference TRBV14 and TRBJ2-2, reads EAGVTQFPSHSVIEKGQTVTLRCDPISGHDNLYWYRRVMGKEIKFLLHFVKESKQDESGMPNNRFLAERTGGTYSTLKVQPAELEDSGVYFCASSQVAGFAGELFFGEGSRLTVL.

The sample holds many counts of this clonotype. Here the CDR3 DNA reads TGTGCCAGCAGAGCCCCCCCCGGGACAGAGTATAATTCACCCCTCCACTTT. Amino acid sequence: CASRAPPGTEYNSPLHF. V usage is TRBV28 and J usage is TRBJ1-6; 7 bases are a match to TRBD1. Germline CDR1 and CDR2: MDHEN and SYDVKM. V dropped 6 bases and J dropped 4; count of bases not matched to a gene: 12. CDR3 size: 17 residues.

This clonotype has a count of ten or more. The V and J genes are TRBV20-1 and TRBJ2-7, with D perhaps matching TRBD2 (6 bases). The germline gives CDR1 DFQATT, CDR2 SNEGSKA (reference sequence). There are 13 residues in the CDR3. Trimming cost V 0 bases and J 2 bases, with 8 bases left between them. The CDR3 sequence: CSARDGRTYEQYF. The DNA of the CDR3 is TGCAGTGCTAGAGACGGGAGAACCTACGAGCAGTACTTC.

The CDR3, as DNA: TGTGCCAGCAGTCTCGACATGTCTAACTATGGCTACACCTTC. Protein: CASSLDMSNYGYTF. J is TRBJ1-2 and V is TRBV28; D gene uncertain. There are 14 residues in the CDR3. The V gene lost 5 bases and the J gene lost 0 bases, with 10 bases spanning the gap. Germline V gene lookup returns CDR1 MDHEN and CDR2 SYDVKM.

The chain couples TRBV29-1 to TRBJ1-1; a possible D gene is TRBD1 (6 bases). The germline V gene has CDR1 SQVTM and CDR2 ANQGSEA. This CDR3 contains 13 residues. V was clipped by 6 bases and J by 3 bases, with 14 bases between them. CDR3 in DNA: TGCAGCGTACAGGGTAGGGGGGACACTGAAGCTTTCTTT. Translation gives CSVQGRGDTEAFF.

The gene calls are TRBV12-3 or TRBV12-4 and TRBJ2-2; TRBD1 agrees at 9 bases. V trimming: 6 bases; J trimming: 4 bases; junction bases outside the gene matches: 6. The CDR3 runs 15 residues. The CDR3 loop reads CASSSQGAPTGELFF. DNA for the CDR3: TGTGCCAGCAGCTCACAGGGGGCGCCCACCGGGGAGCTGTTTTTT.

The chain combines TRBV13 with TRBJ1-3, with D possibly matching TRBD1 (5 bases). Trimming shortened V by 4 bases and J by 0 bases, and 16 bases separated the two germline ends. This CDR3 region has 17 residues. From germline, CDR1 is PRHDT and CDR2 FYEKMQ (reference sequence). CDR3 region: CASSSTGRQNSGNTIYF. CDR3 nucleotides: TGTGCCAGCAGCTCAACTGGGCGACAGAACTCTGGAAACACCATATATTTT.

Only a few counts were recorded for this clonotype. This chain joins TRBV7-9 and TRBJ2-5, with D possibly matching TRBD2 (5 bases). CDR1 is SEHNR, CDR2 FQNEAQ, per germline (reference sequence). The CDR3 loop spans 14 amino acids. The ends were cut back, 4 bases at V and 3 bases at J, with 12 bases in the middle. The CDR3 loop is CASSSTTSKETQYF. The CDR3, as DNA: TGTGCCAGCAGCTCGACTACATCGAAAGAGACCCAGTACTTC.

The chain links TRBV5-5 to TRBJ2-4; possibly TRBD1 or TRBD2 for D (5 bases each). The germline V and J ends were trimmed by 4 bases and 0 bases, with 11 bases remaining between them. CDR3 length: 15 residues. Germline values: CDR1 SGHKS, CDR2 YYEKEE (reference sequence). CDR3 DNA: TGTGCCAGCAGCGTTACCGGGACAGCCAAAAACATTCAGTACTTC. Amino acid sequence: CASSVTGTAKNIQYF.

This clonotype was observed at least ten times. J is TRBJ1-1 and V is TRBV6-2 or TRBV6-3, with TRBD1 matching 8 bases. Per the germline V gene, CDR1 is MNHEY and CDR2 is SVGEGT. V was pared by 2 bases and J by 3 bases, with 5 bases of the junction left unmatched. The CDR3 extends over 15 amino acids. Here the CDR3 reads CASSYRDRPHTEAFF. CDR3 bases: TGTGCCAGCAGTTACCGGGACAGGCCGCACACTGAAGCTTTCTTT.

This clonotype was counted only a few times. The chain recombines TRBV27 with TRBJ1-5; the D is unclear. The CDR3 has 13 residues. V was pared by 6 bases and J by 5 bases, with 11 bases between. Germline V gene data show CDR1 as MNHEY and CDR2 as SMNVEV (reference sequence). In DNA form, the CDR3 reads TGTGCCAGCAGGGGAAGGGCAGATCAGCCCCAGCATTTT. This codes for CASRGRADQPQHF.

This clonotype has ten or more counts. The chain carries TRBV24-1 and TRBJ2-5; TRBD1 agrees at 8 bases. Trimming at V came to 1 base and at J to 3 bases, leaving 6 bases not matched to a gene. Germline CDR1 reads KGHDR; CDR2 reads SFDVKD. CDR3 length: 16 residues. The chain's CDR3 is CATSDLIATGEETQYF. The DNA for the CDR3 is TGTGCCACCAGTGATTTAATAGCGACAGGGGAAGAGACCCAGTACTTC.

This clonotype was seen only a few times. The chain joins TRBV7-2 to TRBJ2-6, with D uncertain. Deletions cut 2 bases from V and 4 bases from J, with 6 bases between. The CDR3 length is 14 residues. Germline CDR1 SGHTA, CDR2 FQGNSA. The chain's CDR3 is CASSLLPGANVLTF. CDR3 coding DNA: TGTGCCAGCAGCTTATTACCAGGGGCCAACGTCCTGACTTTC.

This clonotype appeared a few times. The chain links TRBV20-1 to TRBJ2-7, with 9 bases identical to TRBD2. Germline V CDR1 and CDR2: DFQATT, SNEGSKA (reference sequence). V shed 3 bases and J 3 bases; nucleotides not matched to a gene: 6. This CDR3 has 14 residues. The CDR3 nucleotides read TGCAGTGCTAGTTCGCCAGCGGGAGGCTACGAGCAGTACTTC. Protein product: CSASSPAGGYEQYF.

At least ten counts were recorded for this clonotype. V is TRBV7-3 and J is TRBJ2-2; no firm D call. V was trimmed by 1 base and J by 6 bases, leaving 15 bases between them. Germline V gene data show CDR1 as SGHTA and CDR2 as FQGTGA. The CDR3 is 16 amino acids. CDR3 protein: CASSLNGPFPAGELFF. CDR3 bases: TGTGCCAGCAGCTTAAACGGACCCTTTCCGGCCGGGGAGCTGTTTTTT.

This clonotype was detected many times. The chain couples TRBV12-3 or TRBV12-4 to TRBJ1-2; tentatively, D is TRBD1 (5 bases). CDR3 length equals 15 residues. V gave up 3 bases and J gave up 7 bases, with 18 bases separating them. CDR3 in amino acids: CASSFGESGVFGYTF. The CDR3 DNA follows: TGTGCCAGCAGTTTCGGGGAGTCGGGGGTGTTTGGCTACACCTTC.

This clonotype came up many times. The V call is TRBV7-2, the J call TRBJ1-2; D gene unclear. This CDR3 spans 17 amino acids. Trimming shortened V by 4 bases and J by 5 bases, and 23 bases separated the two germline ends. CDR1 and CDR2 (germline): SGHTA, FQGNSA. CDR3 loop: CASSYWNPNLSRYGYTF. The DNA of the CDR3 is TGTGCCAGCAGCTACTGGAACCCTAACCTAAGCCGTTATGGCTACACCTTC.

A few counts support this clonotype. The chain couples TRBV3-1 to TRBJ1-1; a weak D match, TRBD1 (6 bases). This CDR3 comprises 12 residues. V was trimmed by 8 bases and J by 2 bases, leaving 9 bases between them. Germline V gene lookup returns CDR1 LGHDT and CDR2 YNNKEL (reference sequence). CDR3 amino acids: CASGQSNTEAFF. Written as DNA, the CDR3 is TGTGCCAGCGGACAGAGTAACACTGAAGCTTTCTTT.

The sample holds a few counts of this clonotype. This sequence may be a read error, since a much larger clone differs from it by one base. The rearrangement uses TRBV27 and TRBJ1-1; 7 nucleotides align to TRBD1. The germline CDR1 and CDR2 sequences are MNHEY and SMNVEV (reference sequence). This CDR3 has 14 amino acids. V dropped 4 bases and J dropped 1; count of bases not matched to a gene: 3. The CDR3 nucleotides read TGTGCCAGCAGTTGGCACAGGGGGAACACTGAAGCTTTCTTT. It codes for CASSWHRGNTEAFF.